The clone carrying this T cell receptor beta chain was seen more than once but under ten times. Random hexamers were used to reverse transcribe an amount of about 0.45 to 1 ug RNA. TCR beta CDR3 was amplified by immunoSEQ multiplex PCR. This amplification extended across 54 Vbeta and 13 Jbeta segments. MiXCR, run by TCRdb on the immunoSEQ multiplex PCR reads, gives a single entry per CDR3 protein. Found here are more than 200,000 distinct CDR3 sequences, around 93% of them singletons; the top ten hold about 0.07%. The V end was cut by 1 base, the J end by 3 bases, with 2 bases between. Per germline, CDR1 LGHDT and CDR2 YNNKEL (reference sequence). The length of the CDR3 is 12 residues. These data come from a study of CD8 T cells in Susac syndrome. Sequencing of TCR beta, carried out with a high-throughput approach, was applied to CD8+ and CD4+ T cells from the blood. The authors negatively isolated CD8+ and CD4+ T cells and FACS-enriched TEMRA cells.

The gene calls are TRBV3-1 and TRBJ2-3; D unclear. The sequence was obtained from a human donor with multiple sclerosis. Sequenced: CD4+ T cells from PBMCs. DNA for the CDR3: TGTGCCAGCAGCCAAGTTACAGATACGCAGTATTTT. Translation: CASSQVTDTQYF.